These 18 T cell receptor beta chains were all obtained from the same sample, sequenced in a study of CD8 T cells in Susac syndrome. When the RNA was reverse transcribed, random hexamers were used with an input of about 0.45 to 1 ug. One entry per CDR3 protein results from TCRdb running MiXCR on the immunoSEQ multiplex PCR reads. The sample has 150,000 to 200,000 distinct CDR3 sequences, about 95% seen once. The specimen sequenced was CD4+ T cells from PBMCs. Receptor source: a human donor in good health.

The chain uses TRBV7-9 and TRBJ2-3, with 8 bases aligning to TRBD2. The CDR3 is made up of 15 amino acids. Per the germline V gene, CDR1 is SEHNR and CDR2 is FQNEAQ (reference sequence). After removal of 7 bases from V and 1 base from J, the junction contained 7 bases not matched to a gene. The CDR3 coding sequence is TGTGCCAGCAACCCAAGCGGGGGAGGCACAGATACGCAGTATTTT. It specifies CASNPSGGGTDTQYF. The complete variable domain, with remaining parts taken from reference TRBV7-9 and TRBJ2-3, reads DTGVSQNPRHKITKRGQNVTFRCDPISEHNRLYWYRQTLGQGPEFLTYFQNEAQLEKSRLLSDRFSAERPKGSFSTLEIQRTEQGDSAMYLCASNPSGGGTDTQYFGPGTRLTVL.

The V call is TRBV5-1, the J call TRBJ2-7; 11 nucleotides align to TRBD1. Trimming removed 4 bases from V and 6 bases from J; junction bases left unmatched: 3. The germline V gene has CDR1 SGHRS and CDR2 YFSETQ. This CDR3 comprises 13 residues. As DNA, the CDR3 is TGCGCCAGCAGCGAGGACAGGGGGCTCGAGCAGTACTTC. Residues: CASSEDRGLEQYF.

This clonotype was seen a single time. V usage is TRBV20-1 and J usage is TRBJ2-5; D possibly uses TRBD1 or TRBD2 (6 bases each). The CDR3 has 13 amino acids. V dropped 6 bases and J dropped 1 base, with 12 bases sitting between them. Germline CDR1 DFQATT, CDR2 SNEGSKA (reference sequence). For the CDR3, the DNA is TGCAGTGCCTCGGGGGCCCTCCAAGAGACCCAGTACTTC. It translates to CSASGALQETQYF.

The J gene is TRBJ1-2, the V gene TRBV7-2; 8 bases align to TRBD1. The CDR3 runs 14 residues. Germline V CDR1 and CDR2: SGHTA, FQGNSA. Unmatched junction bases numbered 9, after V lost 5 bases and J lost 7 bases. CDR3 nucleotide sequence: TGTGCCAGCAGCCCACAGGGGGGTACGGCTGGCTACACCTTC. Translating it yields CASSPQGGTAGYTF.

The V and J genes are TRBV11-2 and TRBJ1-6; the D gene is possibly TRBD1 (5 bases). Germline V CDR1 and CDR2: SGHAT, FQNNGV. This CDR3 has 17 amino acids. V was clipped by 2 bases and J by 6 bases, with 17 bases between them. The CDR3 loop reads CASSLRQSDHGNSPLHF. Here the CDR3 DNA reads TGTGCCAGCAGCTTAAGACAGTCTGATCATGGTAATTCACCCCTCCACTTT.

This chain links TRBV2 with TRBJ2-5; 7 bases are shared with TRBD1. V was clipped by 7 bases and J by 7 bases; unmatched bases: 6. Per the germline V gene, CDR1 is SNHLY and CDR2 is FYNNEI. The CDR3 has 12 residues. The CDR3 bases are TGTGCCAGCACAAGGGGGCCGGGGACCCAGTACTTC. This encodes CASTRGPGTQYF.

V is TRBV6-2 or TRBV6-3 and J is TRBJ2-1, with 9 bases fitting TRBD2. Germline V gene data show CDR1 as MNHEY and CDR2 as SVGEGT. CDR3 length: 15 amino acids. Unmatched junction bases numbered 7, after V lost 3 bases and J lost 7 bases. This CDR3 is CASSYLAGKLNEQFF. The CDR3 bases are TGTGCCAGCAGTTATCTAGCGGGGAAACTAAATGAGCAGTTCTTC.

The rearrangement uses TRBV7-3 and TRBJ1-1; 12 bases map to TRBD1. Trimming cost V 11 bases and J 4 bases; bases outside gene matches: 11. The germline CDR1 and CDR2 sequences are SGHTA and FQGTGA. CDR3 length equals 15 residues. Here the CDR3 DNA reads TGTGCCTCCTCAAGGGACAGGGGGCCTGGCACTGAAGCTTTCTTT. Translation: CASSRDRGPGTEAFF.

The gene calls are TRBV9 and TRBJ2-7; D is unclear. Trimming took 4 bases from V and 6 from J, leaving 14 bases between them. Germline V gene lookup returns CDR1 SGDLS and CDR2 YYNGEE. The CDR3 has 13 residues. CDR3 nucleotide sequence: TGTGCCAGCAGCTCAGCTCCCTTGGGCGAGCAGTACTTC. Translated, it gives CASSSAPLGEQYF.

J is TRBJ2-1 and V is TRBV3-1; no firm D call. Trimming took 2 bases from V and 10 from J, leaving 9 bases between them. From germline, CDR1 is LGHDT and CDR2 YNNKEL (reference sequence). The CDR3 runs to 12 residues. The CDR3 spells CASSQQNAEQFF. The CDR3 nucleotides read TGTGCCAGCAGCCAACAGAACGCCGAGCAGTTCTTC.

This chain links TRBV4-3 with TRBJ1-2, with 7 bases lining up with TRBD1. Germline lookup yields CDR1 LGHNA and CDR2 YSLEER. This CDR3 has 17 residues. V lost 1 base to trimming and J lost 2 bases; unmatched junction nucleotides: 10. The CDR3 DNA reads TGCGCCAGCAGCCAAGGACAGGGAATGGTGGGGAACTATGGCTACACCTTC. The encoded protein is CASSQGQGMVGNYGYTF.

The chain joins TRBV5-1 to TRBJ2-5; either TRBD1 or TRBD2 may supply D (5 bases each). The germline V gene has CDR1 SGHRS and CDR2 YFSETQ. Trimming shortened V by 4 bases and J by 3 bases, and 13 bases separated the two germline ends. The CDR3 runs to 14 residues. DNA of the CDR3: TGCGCCAGCAGCCAGGGACCACCAGAAGAGACCCAGTACTTC. This codes for CASSQGPPEETQYF.

The gene calls are TRBV5-1 and TRBJ2-3, with TRBD1 matching over 8 bases. Trimming removed 2 bases from V and 1 base from J; junction bases left unmatched: 3. CDR1 SGHRS and CDR2 YFSETQ come from the germline V gene. The CDR3 consists of 15 residues. The CDR3 DNA is TGCGCCAGCAGCTTTACAGGGGGACGCACAGATACGCAGTATTTT. Translated: CASSFTGGRTDTQYF.

This chain links TRBV9 with TRBJ2-5; D perhaps matches TRBD2 (5 bases). CDR1 and CDR2 from the germline V gene are SGDLS and YYNGEE. V was trimmed by 2 bases and J by 5 bases, leaving 13 bases between them. There are 14 residues in the CDR3. The CDR3 is CASSVMEAGETQYF. Written as DNA, the CDR3 is TGTGCCAGCAGCGTCATGGAGGCTGGGGAGACCCAGTACTTC. Full variable domain (rest looked up from reference TRBV9 and TRBJ2-5): DSGVTQTPKHLITATGQRVTLRCSPRSGDLSVYWYQQSLDQGLQFLIQYYNGEERAKGNILERFSAQQFPDLHSELNLSSLELGDSALYFCASSVMEAGETQYFGPGTRLLVL.

J is TRBJ2-1 and V is TRBV18; a possible D gene is TRBD2 (5 bases). This CDR3 comprises 14 residues. V dropped 1 base and J dropped 8 bases, with 12 bases sitting between them. The germline CDR1 and CDR2 sequences are KGHSH and LQKENI. Written as DNA, the CDR3 is TGTGCCAGCTCACCACAGACCGGGGTCGATGAGCAGTTCTTC. This translates into CASSPQTGVDEQFF.

This chain links TRBV24-1 with TRBJ1-1, with D possibly being TRBD1 (5 bases). CDR1 and CDR2 from the germline V gene are KGHDR and SFDVKD. Trimming pared 4 bases from V and 12 bases from J, leaving 11 bases between. The CDR3 consists of 11 residues. The CDR3 DNA follows: TGTGCCACCAGTGAAGCAGGGAGAACTTTCTTT. Protein product: CATSEAGRTFF.

This sequence joins TRBV29-1 and TRBJ1-1; D is unresolved. V was pared by 1 base and J by 8 bases, with 14 bases between. The CDR3 sequence is 13 residues long. Germline CDR1 reads SQVTM; CDR2 reads ANQGSEA. The DNA of the CDR3 is TGCAGCGTTGAAGGCGTATTATATGGCGAAGCTTTCTTT. This sequence encodes CSVEGVLYGEAFF.

The chain carries TRBV4-2 and TRBJ1-2; D gene unclear. The germline V gene encodes CDR1 LGHNA and CDR2 YNFKEQ. Trimming removed 0 bases from V and 4 bases from J, with 9 bases in between. The CDR3 has 14 amino acids. CDR3 sequence: CASSQDKAIYGYTF. In nucleotides, the CDR3 is TGTGCCAGCAGCCAAGATAAGGCCATCTATGGCTACACCTTC.